This TCR beta chain derives from a study of blood T cell repertoires in COVID-19 (TCRdb year 2020). Background for the entire study: Samples covering the acute and convalescent phases of COVID-19 were provided by collaborators in the United States, Italy and Spain. The material from the prospective study consisted of cDNA or gDNA derived from T cells, B-cell-depleted T cells, or PBMCs. The dataset comprised deeply sampled blood TCRbeta repertoires from subjects exposed to, actively infected with, or recovered from COVID-19. The repertoires were released in a freely available public database intended as a resource for research on the immune response to SARS-CoV-2. Samples were obtained from the ongoing ImmuneRACE study (first 160 participants) and from over a thousand subjects provided by 6 global collaborators. Sample metadata almost always included a de-identified subject ID, COVID-19 status, age in years and sex. HLA class I and class II types, where available, came from metadata supplied by the sample provider rather than from assay-based typing. The paper's findings and limits, for the study overall: The amount of clinical and demographic metadata varied by source and participant and was provided uncurated.

From cysteine to phenylalanine, the CDR3 is 13 amino acids long. Only the CDR3 part of the read is kept: 39 bases, read in frame from the first base. The germline V gene yields SQVTM for CDR1 and ANQGSEA for CDR2. V loses 4 bases, J loses 2 bases, and the germline ends lie 11 bases apart. One collaborating source in Seattle enrolled patients during active infection and followed them longitudinally through the course of disease. Each collaborating institution followed its own protocols to collect whole blood in K2EDTA tubes. For TCRbeta analysis, collaborator samples were shipped as frozen whole blood, as isolated PBMCs, or as DNA extracted from either sample type. TCRbeta CDR3 regions were amplified from genomic DNA by means of the immunoSEQ Assay, a bias-controlled multiplex PCR. In the source study's methods: Nucleated cell counts per sample were estimated from amplification of reference gene primers within the assay. To quantify the absolute abundance of each unique TCRbeta CDR3 rearrangement, sequence reads were collapsed and filtered. For each sample, productive Simpson clonality was calculated as the square root of Simpson's diversity index across productive rearrangements. TCRdb limited this immuneACCESS table to in-frame rearrangements with V and J called. A share of clones is missing; checked studies link under half to unresolved V genes, and the rest is unexplained. The D gene and trimming were derived from the DNA, and the V and J assignments and clone size from that table. The sample has about 160,000 clones on record, 80% to 95% of them singletons. The ten largest clones add up to 4.8% of the sample.

Turning to this clone: There is no known antigen for this receptor. No much larger clone exists at a distance of one base, and base qualities are not known.

This clonotype was sampled from a young man with COVID-19, enrolled during active disease. What was sequenced was peripheral blood. Recombination connected TRBV29-1 to TRBJ1-1, with no confidently assigned D gene. Read as DNA, the sequence is TGCAGCGTTGTTGAGTCCTCAAACACTGAAGCTTTCTTT. It is translated as CSVVESSNTEAFF. The full variable domain, with segments outside the CDR3 supplied by the reference TRBV29-1 and TRBJ1-1 proteins, appears as SAVISQKPSRDICQRGTSLTIQCQVDSQVTMMFWYRQQPGQSLTLIATANQGSEATYESGFVIDKFPISRPNLTFSTLTVSNMSPEDSSIYLCSVVESSNTEAFFGQGTRLTVV.